This T cell receptor (beta chain) was obtained from a study of blood T cell repertoires in COVID-19. Each recovered donor of Cohort 3 presented with two negative PCRs, clearance, or symptom resolution. TCRdb's copy holds only in-frame clones and misses some; the assay was immunoSEQ multiplex PCR. In the table there are about 460,000 clones, less than 90% of which are singletons. Per the germline V gene, CDR1 is SGDLS and CDR2 is YYNGEE. The V and J ends lost 3 bases and 8 bases, in that order; junction bases with no gene match: 6. This CDR3 spans 13 amino acids. This clone was seen a few times. The chain uses TRBV9 and TRBJ1-2; 8 positions match TRBD1. Material for sequencing was PBMCs or T cells enriched from blood (not recorded which). The sequence was collected from a woman aged 55-70 years who had recovered from COVID-19. CDR3 residues: CASSGEQGGGYTF. Here the CDR3 DNA reads TGTGCCAGCAGCGGAGAACAGGGGGGCGGCTACACCTTC. The full variable domain, its missing parts supplied by reference TRBV9 and TRBJ1-2, is DSGVTQTPKHLITATGQRVTLRCSPRSGDLSVYWYQQSLDQGLQFLIQYYNGEERAKGNILERFSAQQFPDLHSELNLSSLELGDSALYFCASSGEQGGGYTFGSGTRLTVV.